This T cell receptor beta chain was documented in a study of OX40 agonist ivuxolimab in advanced cancers. Regarding the study as a whole: Expanded peripheral T-cell antigen specificity went undetermined.

A note on this clone: Its antigen is not known.

The repertoire was sequenced with immunoSEQ multiplex PCR; TCRdb's copy has only in-frame clones and lacks some. The table has about 71,000 clones, 84% seen once. The receptor was isolated from an adult with an advanced solid tumor such as melanoma, head and neck, liver or kidney cancer. The sequencing used CD4+ or CD8+ T cells sorted from blood, collected in a trial of the OX40 agonist ivuxolimab.

Written as DNA, the CDR3 is TGTGCCAGCAGCATTTTGTACTATGGCTACACCTTC. The encoded protein is CASSILYYGYTF. The chain carries TRBV28 and TRBJ1-2; the D is unclear. There are 12 residues in the CDR3. Germline-derived CDR1 and CDR2 are MDHEN and SYDVKM. With 6 bases removed from V and 3 bases from J, the gap between germline ends came to 8 bases.